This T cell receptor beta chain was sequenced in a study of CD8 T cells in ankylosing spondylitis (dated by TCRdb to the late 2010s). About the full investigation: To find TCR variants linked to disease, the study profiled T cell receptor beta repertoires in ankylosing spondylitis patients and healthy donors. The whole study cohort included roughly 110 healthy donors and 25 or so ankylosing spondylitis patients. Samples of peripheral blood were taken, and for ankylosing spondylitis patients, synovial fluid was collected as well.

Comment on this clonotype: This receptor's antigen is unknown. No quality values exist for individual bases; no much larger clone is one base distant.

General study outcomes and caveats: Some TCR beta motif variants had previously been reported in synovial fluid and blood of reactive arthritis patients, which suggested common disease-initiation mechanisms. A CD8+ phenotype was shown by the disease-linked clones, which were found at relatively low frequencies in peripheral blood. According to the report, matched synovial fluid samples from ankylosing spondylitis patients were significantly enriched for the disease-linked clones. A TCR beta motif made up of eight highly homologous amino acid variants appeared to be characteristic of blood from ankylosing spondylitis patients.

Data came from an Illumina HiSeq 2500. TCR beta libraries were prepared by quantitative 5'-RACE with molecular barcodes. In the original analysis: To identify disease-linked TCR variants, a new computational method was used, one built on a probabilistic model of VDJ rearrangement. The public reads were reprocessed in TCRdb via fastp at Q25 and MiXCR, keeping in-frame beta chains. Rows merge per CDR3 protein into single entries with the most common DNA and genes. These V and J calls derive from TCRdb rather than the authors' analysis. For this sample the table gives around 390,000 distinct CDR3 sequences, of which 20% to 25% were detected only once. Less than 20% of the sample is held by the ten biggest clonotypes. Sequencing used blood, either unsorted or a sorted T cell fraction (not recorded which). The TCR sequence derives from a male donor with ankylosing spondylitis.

CDR3 region: CASNEGTSVYNEQFF. The DNA is TGTGCCAGCAACGAAGGGACTAGCGTATACAATGAGCAGTTCTTC. The chain is encoded by TRBV4-2 joined to TRBJ2-1; TRBD2 agrees with 10 junctional bases. The CDR3 sequence holds 15 residues, the cysteine and phenylalanine included. CDR3 DNA only is kept here, 45 bases in frame from base 1. CDR1 and CDR2 are read off the germline V gene as LGHNA and YNFKEQ. Trimmed from V: 7 bases; trimmed from J: 4 bases; junction bases lacking a gene match: 7.